These 27 T cell receptor beta chains came from one sample sequenced in a study of T cells expressing NK-cell markers. With the 5' RACE reads reprocessed, TCRdb shows one record per CDR3 protein and no DNA. This sample contains approximately 550,000 distinct CDR3 sequences. Input material: blood T cells: a sorted CD56 or NKG2C T cell subset, CD4+ or CD8+ T cells, or bulk PBMC T cells (not recorded which). These receptors were obtained from a man aged 18 to 29 in good health.

The chain links TRBV11-2 to TRBJ2-2; there is no DNA to check the TCRdb D call of TRBD1. The CDR3 has 17 amino acids. Germline CDR1 and CDR2: SGHAT and FQNNGV. The CDR3 reads CASSLGGSDPLPGELFF.

The chain couples TRBV7-9 to TRBJ1-1; TCRdb gives TRBD1 as the D gene, but with no DNA this cannot be confirmed. CDR1 is SEHNR and CDR2 is FQNEAQ in the germline V gene (reference sequence). CDR3 length equals 14 residues. CDR3 in amino acids: CASSFRTENTEAFF.

The V gene is TRBV20-1, the J gene TRBJ1-3; TCRdb picks TRBD1, but there is no DNA to check that call. CDR3 length: 15 residues. Germline values: CDR1 DFQATT, CDR2 SNEGSKA (reference sequence). CDR3 amino acids: CSASETGGSGNTIYF.

The CDR3 loop reads CASSLSREKLFF. The V and J genes are TRBV7-8 and TRBJ1-4. The germline CDR1 and CDR2 sequences are SGHVS and FQNEAQ. The CDR3 is made up of 12 amino acids.

This chain connects TRBV4-2 to TRBJ2-6. The CDR3 contains 17 residues. The germline V gene encodes CDR1 LGHNA and CDR2 YNFKEQ. The CDR3 loop is CASSQANVGSGANVLTF.

The rearrangement joins TRBV7-8 to TRBJ1-3; without DNA, the TCRdb call of TRBD1 cannot be checked. Germline CDR1 SGHVS, CDR2 FQNEAQ. This CDR3 is built from 16 residues. CDR3 in amino acids: CASSSRDSISGNTIYF.

V usage is TRBV12-3 or TRBV12-4 and J usage is TRBJ2-1; TCRdb calls TRBD2, which cannot be checked without DNA. The CDR3 contains 18 residues. This CDR3 reads CASSDLSGRSFSYNEQFF.

The chain employs TRBV6-5 and TRBJ2-5; TCRdb's assignment of TRBD1 cannot be checked, as there is no DNA. The CDR3 loop spans 14 amino acids. Germline V gene sequence: CDR1 MNHEY, CDR2 SVGAGI. CDR3 region: CASSLNQGEETQYF.

V is TRBV10-2 and J is TRBJ2-1; absent DNA, TCRdb's TRBD2 call cannot be checked. Per germline, CDR1 WSHSY and CDR2 SAAADI. CDR3 length: 11 amino acids. The CDR3 spells CASTRGGEQFF.

V and J are TRBV9 and TRBJ2-2. This CDR3 has 14 amino acids. CDR1 and CDR2 from the germline V gene are SGDLS and YYNGEE. The chain's CDR3 is CASSSNLYTGELFF.

The CDR3 sequence is CASSSQGAGYNEQFF. The V and J genes are TRBV27 and TRBJ2-1; TCRdb reports TRBD1, a call that lacks DNA to check it against. The CDR3 is 15 residues long. Germline lookup yields CDR1 MNHEY and CDR2 SMNVEV (reference sequence).

The chain combines TRBV12-3 or TRBV12-4 with TRBJ2-3; TCRdb names TRBD2, which stays unverified in the absence of DNA. This CDR3 contains 15 residues. The CDR3 is CASNPGNSSPDTQYF.

The chain employs TRBV12-3 or TRBV12-4 and TRBJ2-3; TCRdb names TRBD2, which stays unverified in the absence of DNA. The CDR3 is 15 residues long. CDR3 sequence: CASSASDSWADTQYF.

V usage is TRBV5-6 and J usage is TRBJ2-2. Germline CDR1 is SGHDT and CDR2 is YYEEEE. CDR3 size: 16 residues. CDR3 sequence: CASSLEWGANTGELFF. The variable domain in full, with the rest retrieved from reference TRBV5-6 and TRBJ2-2, is DAGVTQSPTHLIKTRGQQVTLRCSPKSGHDTVSWYQQALGQGPQFIFQYYEEEERQRGNFPDRFSGHQFPNYSSELNVNALLLGDSALYLCASSLEWGANTGELFFGEGSRLTVL.

The chain uses TRBV7-8 and TRBJ1-3; TCRdb's D call, TRBD1, is unchecked because there is no DNA. This CDR3 is built from 17 residues. CDR1 is SGHVS and CDR2 is FQNEAQ in the germline V gene. The CDR3 protein is CASSIGTGGNSGNTIYF.

This rearrangement joins TRBV7-2 to TRBJ2-3; checking the TCRdb D call of TRBD2 is not possible without DNA. The CDR3 totals 15 residues. CDR1 is SGHTA, CDR2 FQGNSA, per germline. The CDR3 loop is CASSLAPSGSGAQYF. Drawing the rest from reference TRBV7-2 and TRBJ2-3, the complete variable domain is GAGVSQSPSNKVTEKGKDVELRCDPISGHTALYWYRQSLGQGLEFLIYFQGNSAPDKSGLPSDRFSAERTGGSVSTLTIQRTQQEDSAVYLCASSLAPSGSGAQYFGPGTRLTVL.

J is TRBJ2-3 and V is TRBV20-1; the D gene TCRdb calls, TRBD2, cannot be checked with no DNA. CDR3 size: 16 residues. Germline V gene data show CDR1 as DFQATT and CDR2 as SNEGSKA (reference sequence). The CDR3 sequence is CSARDLGREVADTQYF.

The chain is built from TRBV7-9 and TRBJ2-4. The length of the CDR3 is 12 residues. Per germline, CDR1 SEHNR and CDR2 FQNEAQ (reference sequence). The chain's CDR3 is CASSFLQNIQYF.

This chain connects TRBV7-9 to TRBJ2-1; TCRdb indicates TRBD2, and absent DNA this call remains unverified. Per the germline V gene, CDR1 is SEHNR and CDR2 is FQNEAQ (reference sequence). CDR3 size: 16 residues. The CDR3: CASCLIPGGKSNEQFF.

The V call is TRBV21-1, the J call TRBJ2-7. TRBV21-1 is a pseudogene locus. The CDR3 loop spans 13 amino acids. The CDR3 sequence: CATKDRSSYEQYF.

The rearrangement links TRBV20-1 to TRBJ2-3. Germline V gene data show CDR1 as DFQATT and CDR2 as SNEGSKA (reference sequence). The CDR3 is made up of 13 amino acids. The CDR3 loop reads CSASDIWTDTQYF.

The chain combines TRBV20-1 with TRBJ2-7. The CDR3 is 16 residues long. From germline, CDR1 is DFQATT and CDR2 SNEGSKA (reference sequence). The CDR3 sequence is CSASIGPSRKLYEQYF.

The CDR3 loop reads CASQGPNNFYEQYF. V and J are TRBV25-1 and TRBJ2-7; the D call from TCRdb, TRBD2, cannot be confirmed without DNA. The CDR3 spans 14 residues. Germline V CDR1 and CDR2: MGHDK, SYGVNS.

The chain combines TRBV20-1 with TRBJ2-1; TCRdb outputs TRBD2, but without DNA this stays unchecked. This CDR3 has 13 residues. Germline CDR1 reads DFQATT; CDR2 reads SNEGSKA (reference sequence). The CDR3 spells CSAPGLVYNEQFF.

The J gene is TRBJ2-2, the V gene TRBV4-1; the D call from TCRdb, TRBD2, cannot be confirmed without DNA. CDR1 and CDR2 from the germline V gene are MGHRA and YSYEKL. The CDR3 is 17 amino acids. The CDR3 protein is CASSQMVRLTNTGELFF.

The J gene is TRBJ2-2, the V gene TRBV25-1; the D call from TCRdb, TRBD1, cannot be confirmed without DNA. CDR1 MGHDK and CDR2 SYGVNS come from the germline V gene. The CDR3 runs to 16 residues. CDR3 sequence reads: CASLSRGAPGTGELFF.

The chain combines TRBV5-1 with TRBJ1-2; TCRdb's D call, TRBD1, is unchecked because there is no DNA. Germline V gives CDR1 SGHRS, CDR2 YFSETQ. The CDR3 sequence is 14 residues long. CDR3 residues: CASSPEPGNYGYTF.